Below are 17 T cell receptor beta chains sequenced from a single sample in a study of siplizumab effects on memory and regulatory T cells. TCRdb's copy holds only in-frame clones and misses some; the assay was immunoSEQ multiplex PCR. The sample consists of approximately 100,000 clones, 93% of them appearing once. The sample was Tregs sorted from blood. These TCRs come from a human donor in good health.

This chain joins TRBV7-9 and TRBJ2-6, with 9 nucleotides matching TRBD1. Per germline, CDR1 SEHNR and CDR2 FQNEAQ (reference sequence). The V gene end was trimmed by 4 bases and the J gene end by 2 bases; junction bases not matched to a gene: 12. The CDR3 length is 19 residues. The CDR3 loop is CASSSQDRGDFAGANVLTF. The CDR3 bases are TGTGCCAGCAGCTCTCAGGACAGGGGTGATTTTGCTGGGGCCAACGTCCTGACTTTC. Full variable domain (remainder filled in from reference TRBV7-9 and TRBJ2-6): DTGVSQNPRHKITKRGQNVTFRCDPISEHNRLYWYRQTLGQGPEFLTYFQNEAQLEKSRLLSDRFSAERPKGSFSTLEIQRTEQGDSAMYLCASSSQDRGDFAGANVLTFGAGSRLTVL.

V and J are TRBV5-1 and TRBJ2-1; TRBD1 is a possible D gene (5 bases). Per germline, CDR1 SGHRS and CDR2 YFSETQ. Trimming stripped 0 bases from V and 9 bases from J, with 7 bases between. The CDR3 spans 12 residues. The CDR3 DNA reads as TGCGCCAGCAGCTTGGAGGGGATTGAGCAGTTCTTC. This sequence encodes CASSLEGIEQFF. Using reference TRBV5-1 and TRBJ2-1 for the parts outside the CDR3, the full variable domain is KAGVTQTPRYLIKTRGQQVTLSCSPISGHRSVSWYQQTPGQGLQFLFEYFSETQRNKGNFPGRFSGRQFSNSRSEMNVSTLELGDSALYLCASSLEGIEQFFGPGTRLTVL.

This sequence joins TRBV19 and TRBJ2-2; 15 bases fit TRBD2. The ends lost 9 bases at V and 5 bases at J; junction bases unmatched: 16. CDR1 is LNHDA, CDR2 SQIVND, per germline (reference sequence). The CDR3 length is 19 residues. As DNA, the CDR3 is TGTGCCAGGCCCCGCCGCGGGACTAGCGGGAGGCCAGGTACCGGGGAGCTGTTTTTT. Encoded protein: CARPRRGTSGRPGTGELFF.

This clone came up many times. CDR3 DNA: TGTGCCACCGGGACAGTTCTCTACGAGCAGTACTTC. Amino acids: CATGTVLYEQYF. The rearrangement uses TRBV6-5 and TRBJ2-7; 7 bases align to TRBD1. The germline V gene has CDR1 MNHEY and CDR2 SVGAGI. This CDR3 spans 12 amino acids. The ends lost 10 bases at V and 3 bases at J; junction bases unmatched: 6.

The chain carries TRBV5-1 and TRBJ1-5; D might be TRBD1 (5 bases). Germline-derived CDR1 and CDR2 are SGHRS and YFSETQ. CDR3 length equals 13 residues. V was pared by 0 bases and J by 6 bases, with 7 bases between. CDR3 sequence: CASSLERGQPQHF. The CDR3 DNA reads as TGCGCCAGCAGCTTGGAAAGGGGTCAGCCCCAGCATTTT.

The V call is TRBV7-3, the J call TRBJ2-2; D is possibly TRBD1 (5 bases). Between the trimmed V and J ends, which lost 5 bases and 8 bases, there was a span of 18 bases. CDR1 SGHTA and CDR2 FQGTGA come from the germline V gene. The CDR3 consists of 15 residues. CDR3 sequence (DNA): TGTGCCAGCAGCCCAGTTCACCGGGCAGGGGGGGAGCTGTTTTTT. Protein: CASSPVHRAGGELFF.

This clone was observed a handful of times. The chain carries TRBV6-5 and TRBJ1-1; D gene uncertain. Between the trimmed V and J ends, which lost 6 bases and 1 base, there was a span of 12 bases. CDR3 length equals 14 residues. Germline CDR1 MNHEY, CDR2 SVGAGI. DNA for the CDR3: TGTGCCAGCAGCCCGCGGACCGAGAACACTGAAGCTTTCTTT. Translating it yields CASSPRTENTEAFF.

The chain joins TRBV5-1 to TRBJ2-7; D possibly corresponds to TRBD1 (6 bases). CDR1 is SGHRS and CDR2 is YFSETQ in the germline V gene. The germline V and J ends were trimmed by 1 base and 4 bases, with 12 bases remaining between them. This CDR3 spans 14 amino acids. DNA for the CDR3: TGCGCCAGCAGCTTGCCTACAGGGAAATACGAGCAGTACTTC. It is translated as CASSLPTGKYEQYF.

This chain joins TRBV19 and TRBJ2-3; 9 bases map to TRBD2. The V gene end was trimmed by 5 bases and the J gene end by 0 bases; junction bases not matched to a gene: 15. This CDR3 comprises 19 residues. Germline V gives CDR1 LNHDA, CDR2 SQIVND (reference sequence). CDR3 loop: CASSLRGAGGSFSTDTQYF. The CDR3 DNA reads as TGTGCCAGTAGTCTACGCGGAGCGGGGGGCAGTTTCAGCACAGATACGCAGTATTTT.

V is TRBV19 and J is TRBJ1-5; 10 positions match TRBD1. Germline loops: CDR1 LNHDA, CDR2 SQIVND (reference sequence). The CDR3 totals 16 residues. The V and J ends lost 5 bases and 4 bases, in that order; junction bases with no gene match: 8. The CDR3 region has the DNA TGTGCCAGTAGTGCATTCCGGGACAGGGGTAATCAGCCCCAGCATTTT. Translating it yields CASSAFRDRGNQPQHF.

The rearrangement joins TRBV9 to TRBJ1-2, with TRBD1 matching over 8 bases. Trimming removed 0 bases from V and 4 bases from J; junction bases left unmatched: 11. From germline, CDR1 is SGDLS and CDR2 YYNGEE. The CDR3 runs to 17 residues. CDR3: CASSVGAGGPSTYGYTF. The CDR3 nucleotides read TGTGCCAGCAGCGTAGGGGCAGGGGGCCCGTCTACCTATGGCTACACCTTC.

CDR3 region: CASSYDSGGSRTEAFF. The CDR3, as DNA: TGTGCCAGCAGTTACGACTCCGGAGGAAGTCGGACTGAAGCTTTCTTT. V gene TRBV6-5 combines with J gene TRBJ1-1; no reliable D call. The ends were cut back, 2 bases at V and 5 bases at J, with 18 bases in the middle. The CDR3 is made up of 16 amino acids. Germline CDR1 is MNHEY and CDR2 is SVGAGI.

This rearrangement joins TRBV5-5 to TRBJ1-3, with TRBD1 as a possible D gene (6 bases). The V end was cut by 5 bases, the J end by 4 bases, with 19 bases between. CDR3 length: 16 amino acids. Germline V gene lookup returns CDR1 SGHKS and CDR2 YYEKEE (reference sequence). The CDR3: CASSQIRGASGNTIYF. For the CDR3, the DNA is TGTGCCAGCAGTCAAATTCGGGGGGCGTCCGGAAACACCATATATTTT.

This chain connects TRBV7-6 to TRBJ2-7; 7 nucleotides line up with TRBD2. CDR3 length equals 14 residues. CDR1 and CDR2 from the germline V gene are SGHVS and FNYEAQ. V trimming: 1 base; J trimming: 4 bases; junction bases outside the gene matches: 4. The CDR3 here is CASSLGGSGYEQYF. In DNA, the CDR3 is TGTGCCAGCAGCTTAGGCGGGAGTGGGTACGAGCAGTACTTC.

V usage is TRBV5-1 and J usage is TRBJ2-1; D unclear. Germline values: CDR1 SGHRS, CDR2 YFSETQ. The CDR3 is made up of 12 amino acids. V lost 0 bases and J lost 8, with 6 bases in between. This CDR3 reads CASSLAGHEQFF. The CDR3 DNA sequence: TGCGCCAGCAGCTTGGCCGGCCATGAGCAGTTCTTC.

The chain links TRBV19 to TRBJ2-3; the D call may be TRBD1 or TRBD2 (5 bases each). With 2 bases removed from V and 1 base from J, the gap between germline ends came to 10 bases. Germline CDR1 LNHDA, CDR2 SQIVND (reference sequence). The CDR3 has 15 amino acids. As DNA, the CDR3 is TGTGCCAGTAGTATATCGGGGACCCGCACAGATACGCAGTATTTT. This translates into CASSISGTRTDTQYF.

This CDR3 reads CASSPLGGSGTEAFF. The CDR3 DNA follows: TGTGCCAGCAGCCCCCTGGGGGGGTCGGGCACTGAAGCTTTCTTT. The chain joins TRBV7-9 to TRBJ1-1, with a possible D match to TRBD1 (5 bases). Trimming stripped 5 bases from V and 4 bases from J, with 17 bases between. Looked up from germline, CDR1 is SEHNR and CDR2 is FQNEAQ (reference sequence). The CDR3 consists of 15 residues.